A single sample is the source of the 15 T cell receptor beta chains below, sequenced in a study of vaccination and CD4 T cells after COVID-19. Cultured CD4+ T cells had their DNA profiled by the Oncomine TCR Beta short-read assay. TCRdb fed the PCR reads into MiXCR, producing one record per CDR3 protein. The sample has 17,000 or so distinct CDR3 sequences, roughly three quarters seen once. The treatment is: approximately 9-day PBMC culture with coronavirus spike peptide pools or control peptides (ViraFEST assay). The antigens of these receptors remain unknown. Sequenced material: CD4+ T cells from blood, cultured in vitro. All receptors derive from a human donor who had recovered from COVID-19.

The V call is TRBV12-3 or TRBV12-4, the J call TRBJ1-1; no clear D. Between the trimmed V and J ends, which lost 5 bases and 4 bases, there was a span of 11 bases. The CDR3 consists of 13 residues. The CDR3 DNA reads TGTGCCAGCAGTCCTGTGTCCGGCACTGAAGCTTTCTTT. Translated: CASSPVSGTEAFF.

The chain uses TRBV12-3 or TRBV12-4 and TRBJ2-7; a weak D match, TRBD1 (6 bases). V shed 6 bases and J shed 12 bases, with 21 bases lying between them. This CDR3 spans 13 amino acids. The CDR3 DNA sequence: TGTGCCAGCAGCCTGGACAGATTCGCAGAGGTGTACTTC. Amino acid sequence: CASSLDRFAEVYF.

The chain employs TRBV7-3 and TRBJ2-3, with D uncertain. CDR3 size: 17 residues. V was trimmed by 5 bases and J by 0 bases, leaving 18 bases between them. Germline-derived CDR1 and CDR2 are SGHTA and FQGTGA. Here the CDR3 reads CASSPIRAGRSTDTQYF. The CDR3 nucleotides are TGTGCCAGCAGCCCCATTCGGGCTGGTCGGAGCACAGATACGCAGTATTTT.

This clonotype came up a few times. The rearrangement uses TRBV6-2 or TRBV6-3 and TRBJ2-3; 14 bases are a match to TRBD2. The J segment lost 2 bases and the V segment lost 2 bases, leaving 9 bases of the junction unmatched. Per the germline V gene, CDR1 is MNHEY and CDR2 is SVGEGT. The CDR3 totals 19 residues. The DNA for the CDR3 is TGTGCCAGCAGTTACCAAAAGAGGACTAGCGGGAGGATCACAGATACGCAGTATTTT. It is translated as CASSYQKRTSGRITDTQYF.

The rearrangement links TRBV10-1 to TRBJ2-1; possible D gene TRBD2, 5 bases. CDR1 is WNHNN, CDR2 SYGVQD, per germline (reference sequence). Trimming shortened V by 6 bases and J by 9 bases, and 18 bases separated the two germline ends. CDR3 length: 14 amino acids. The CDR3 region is CASSPSPTRAEQFF. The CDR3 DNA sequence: TGCGCCAGCAGCCCTAGCCCGACCCGGGCTGAGCAGTTCTTC.

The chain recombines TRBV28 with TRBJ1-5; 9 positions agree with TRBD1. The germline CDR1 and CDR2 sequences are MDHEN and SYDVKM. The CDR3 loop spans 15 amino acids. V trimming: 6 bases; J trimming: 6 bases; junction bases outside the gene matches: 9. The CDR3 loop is CASSLRDRAIQPQHF. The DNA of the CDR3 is TGTGCCAGCAGCCTCCGGGACAGGGCCATTCAGCCCCAGCATTTT.

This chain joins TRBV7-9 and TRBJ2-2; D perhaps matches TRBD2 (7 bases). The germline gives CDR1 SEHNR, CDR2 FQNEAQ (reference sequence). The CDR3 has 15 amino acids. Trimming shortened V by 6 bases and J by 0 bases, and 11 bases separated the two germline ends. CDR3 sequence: CASSRGGANTGELFF. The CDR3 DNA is TGTGCCAGCAGTCGCGGGGGCGCGAACACCGGGGAGCTGTTTTTT.

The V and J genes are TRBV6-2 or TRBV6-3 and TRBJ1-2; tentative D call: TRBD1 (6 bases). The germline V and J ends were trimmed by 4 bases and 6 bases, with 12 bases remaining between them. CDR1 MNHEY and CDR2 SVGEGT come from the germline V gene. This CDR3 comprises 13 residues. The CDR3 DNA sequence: TGTGCCAGCAGTTCTCAGGGGTACGATGGCTACACCTTC. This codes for CASSSQGYDGYTF.

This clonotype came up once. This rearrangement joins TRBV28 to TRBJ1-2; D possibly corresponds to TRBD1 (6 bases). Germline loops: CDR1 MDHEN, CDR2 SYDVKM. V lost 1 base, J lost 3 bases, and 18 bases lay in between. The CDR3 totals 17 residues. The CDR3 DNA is TGTGCCAGCAGTTTATCTTACAGGGTTAAACAGGACTATGGCTACACCTTC. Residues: CASSLSYRVKQDYGYTF.

CDR3 amino acids: CASSLVPAGGTGELFF. The CDR3 bases are TGTGCCAGCAGCTTAGTCCCAGCGGGGGGGACCGGGGAGCTGTTTTTT. The chain combines TRBV7-2 with TRBJ2-2; 10 positions match TRBD2. Trimming took 1 base from V and 5 from J; bases not matched to a gene: 4. CDR1 is SGHTA and CDR2 is FQGNSA in the germline V gene. CDR3 size: 16 residues.

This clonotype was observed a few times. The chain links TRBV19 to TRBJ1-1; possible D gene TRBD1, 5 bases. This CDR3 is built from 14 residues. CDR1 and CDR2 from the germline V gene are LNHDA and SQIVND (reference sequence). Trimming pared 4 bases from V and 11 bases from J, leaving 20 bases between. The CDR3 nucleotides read TGTGCCAGTAGTACCCTGAGGGACGTCAGCCGGGCTTTCTTT. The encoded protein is CASSTLRDVSRAFF.

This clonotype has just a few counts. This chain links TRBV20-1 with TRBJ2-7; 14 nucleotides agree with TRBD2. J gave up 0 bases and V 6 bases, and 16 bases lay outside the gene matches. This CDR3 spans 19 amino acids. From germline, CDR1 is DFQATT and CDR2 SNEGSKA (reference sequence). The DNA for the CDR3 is TGCAGTGCCCACCCGGTGGGGACTAGCGGGAGTTGGGGCTCCTACGAGCAGTACTTC. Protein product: CSAHPVGTSGSWGSYEQYF.

In DNA, the CDR3 is TGCAGTGCTCCTCCGGGACTAGAGGGGTACAATGAGCAGTTCTTC. Its translation: CSAPPGLEGYNEQFF. This chain joins TRBV20-1 and TRBJ2-1; 8 bases map to TRBD2. The V and J ends lost 5 bases and 4 bases, in that order; junction bases with no gene match: 10. CDR1 and CDR2 from the germline V gene are DFQATT and SNEGSKA (reference sequence). The CDR3 is 15 residues long.

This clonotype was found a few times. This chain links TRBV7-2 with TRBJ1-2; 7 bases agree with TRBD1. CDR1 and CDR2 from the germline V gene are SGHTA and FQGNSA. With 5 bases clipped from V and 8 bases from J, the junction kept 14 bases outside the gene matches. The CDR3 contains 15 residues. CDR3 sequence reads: CASSPDGSPGQGYTF. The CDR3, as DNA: TGTGCCAGCAGCCCCGACGGATCACCGGGACAGGGCTACACCTTC.

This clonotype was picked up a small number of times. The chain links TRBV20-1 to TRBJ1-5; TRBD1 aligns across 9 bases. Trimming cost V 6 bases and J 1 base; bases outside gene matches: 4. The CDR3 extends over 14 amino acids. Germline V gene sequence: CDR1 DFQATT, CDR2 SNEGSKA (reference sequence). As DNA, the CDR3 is TGCAGTGCAGGACAGGGGATCAGCAATCAGCCCCAGCATTTT. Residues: CSAGQGISNQPQHF.